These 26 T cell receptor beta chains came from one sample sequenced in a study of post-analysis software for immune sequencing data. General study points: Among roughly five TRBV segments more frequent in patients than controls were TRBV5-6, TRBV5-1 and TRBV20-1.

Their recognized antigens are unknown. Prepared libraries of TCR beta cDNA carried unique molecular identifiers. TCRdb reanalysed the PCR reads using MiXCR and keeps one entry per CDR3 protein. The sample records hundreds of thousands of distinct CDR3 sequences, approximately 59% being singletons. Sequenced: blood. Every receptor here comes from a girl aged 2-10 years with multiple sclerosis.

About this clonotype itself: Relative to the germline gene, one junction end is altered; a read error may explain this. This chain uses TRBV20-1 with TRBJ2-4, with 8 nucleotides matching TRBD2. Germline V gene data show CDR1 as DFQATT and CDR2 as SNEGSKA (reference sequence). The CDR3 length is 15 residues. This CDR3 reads CSAGDTGGSKNIQYF. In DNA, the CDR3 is TGCAGTGCTGGAGACACGGGGGGGTCCAAAAACATTCAGTACTTC.

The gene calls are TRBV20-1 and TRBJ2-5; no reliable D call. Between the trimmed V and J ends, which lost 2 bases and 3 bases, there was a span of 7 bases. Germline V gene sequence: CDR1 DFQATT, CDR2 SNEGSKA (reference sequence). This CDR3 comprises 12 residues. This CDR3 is CSARYVEETQYF. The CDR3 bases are TGCAGTGCTAGATACGTCGAAGAGACCCAGTACTTC.

CDR3 bases: TGTGCCAGCAGCCAAGGGACAGGGGTTTCTCACTACGAGCAGTACTTC. Translating it yields CASSQGTGVSHYEQYF. The chain carries TRBV3-1 and TRBJ2-7; the match to TRBD1 covers 9 bases. Trimming removed 1 base from V and 3 bases from J; junction bases left unmatched: 7. The CDR3 runs to 16 residues. The germline V gene has CDR1 LGHDT and CDR2 YNNKEL (reference sequence).

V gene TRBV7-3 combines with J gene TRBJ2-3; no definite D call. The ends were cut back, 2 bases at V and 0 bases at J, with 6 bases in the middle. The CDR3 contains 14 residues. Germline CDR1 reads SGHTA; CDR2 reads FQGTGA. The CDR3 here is CASSLEFSTDTQYF. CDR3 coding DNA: TGTGCCAGCAGCTTAGAATTCAGCACAGATACGCAGTATTTT.

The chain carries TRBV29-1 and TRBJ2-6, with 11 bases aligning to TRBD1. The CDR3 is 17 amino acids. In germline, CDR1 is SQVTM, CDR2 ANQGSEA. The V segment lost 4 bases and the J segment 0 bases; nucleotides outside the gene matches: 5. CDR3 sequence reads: CSVASGTGGSGANVLTF. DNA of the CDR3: TGCAGCGTTGCGTCCGGGACAGGGGGCTCTGGGGCCAACGTCCTGACTTTC.

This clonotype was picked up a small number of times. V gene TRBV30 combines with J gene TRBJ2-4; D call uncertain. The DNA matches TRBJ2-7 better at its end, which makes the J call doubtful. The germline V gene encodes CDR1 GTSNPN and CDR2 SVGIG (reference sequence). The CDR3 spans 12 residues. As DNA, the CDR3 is TGTGCCTGGAGTGGCCCTAGGTACGAGCAGTACTTC. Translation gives CAWSGPRYEQYF.

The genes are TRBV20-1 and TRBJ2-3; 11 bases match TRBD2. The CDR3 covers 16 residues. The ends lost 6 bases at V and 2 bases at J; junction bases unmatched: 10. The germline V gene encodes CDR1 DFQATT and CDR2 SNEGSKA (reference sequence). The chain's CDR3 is CSATAALAGATDTQYF. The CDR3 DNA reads TGCAGTGCCACCGCGGCACTAGCGGGGGCCACAGATACGCAGTATTTT.

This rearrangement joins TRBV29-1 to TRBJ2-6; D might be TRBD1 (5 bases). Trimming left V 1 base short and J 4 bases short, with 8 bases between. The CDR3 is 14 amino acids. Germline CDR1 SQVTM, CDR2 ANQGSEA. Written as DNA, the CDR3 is TGCAGCGTTGAAGGGGGCAACGGGGCCAACGTCCTGACTTTC. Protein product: CSVEGGNGANVLTF.

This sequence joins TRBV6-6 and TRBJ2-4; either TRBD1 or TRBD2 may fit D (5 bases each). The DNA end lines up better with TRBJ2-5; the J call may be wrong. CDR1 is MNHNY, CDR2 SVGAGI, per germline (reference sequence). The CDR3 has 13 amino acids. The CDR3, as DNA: TGTGCCAGCCGGCAGGGAGTATGGGAGACCCAGTACTTC. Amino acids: CASRQGVWETQYF.

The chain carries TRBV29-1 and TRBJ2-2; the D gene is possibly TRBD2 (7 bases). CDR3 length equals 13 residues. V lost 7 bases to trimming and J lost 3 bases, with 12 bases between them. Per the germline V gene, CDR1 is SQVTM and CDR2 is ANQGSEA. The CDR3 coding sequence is TGCAGCGCCGGGGAGGGGGACACCGGGGAGCTGTTTTTT. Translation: CSAGEGDTGELFF.

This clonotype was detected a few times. CDR3 DNA sequence: TGCAGTGCTAGAGACTGGGCTAGCGGGAGGCGCTCCTACAATGAGCAGTTCTTC. Amino acid sequence: CSARDWASGRRSYNEQFF. V is TRBV20-1 and J is TRBJ2-1; TRBD2 aligns across 11 bases. This CDR3 is 18 amino acids long. In germline, CDR1 is DFQATT, CDR2 SNEGSKA (reference sequence). V was clipped by 0 bases and J by 0 bases; unmatched bases: 7.

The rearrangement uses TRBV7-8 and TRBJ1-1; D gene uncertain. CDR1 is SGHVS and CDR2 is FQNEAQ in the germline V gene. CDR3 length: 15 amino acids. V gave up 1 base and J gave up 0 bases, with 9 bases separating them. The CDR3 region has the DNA TGTGCCAGCAGCTTAGTGAGAGCTATGAACACTGAAGCTTTCTTT. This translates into CASSLVRAMNTEAFF.

The CDR3 sequence is CASSLSTSGSSEQYF. CDR3 DNA: TGTGCCAGCAGCTTGTCAACTAGCGGGAGTAGCGAGCAGTACTTC. The V gene is TRBV5-4, the J gene TRBJ2-7, with TRBD2 matching over 11 bases. Germline V gene lookup returns CDR1 SGHNT and CDR2 YYREEE (reference sequence). The CDR3 contains 15 residues. Trimming cost V 1 base and J 6 bases; bases outside gene matches: 6.

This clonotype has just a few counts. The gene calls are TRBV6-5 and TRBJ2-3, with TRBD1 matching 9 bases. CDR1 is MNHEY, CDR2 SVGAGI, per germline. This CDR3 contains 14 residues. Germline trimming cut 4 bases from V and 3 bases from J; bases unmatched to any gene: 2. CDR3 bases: TGTGCCAGCAGTTGGGACAGGGTGACAGATACGCAGTATTTT. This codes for CASSWDRVTDTQYF.

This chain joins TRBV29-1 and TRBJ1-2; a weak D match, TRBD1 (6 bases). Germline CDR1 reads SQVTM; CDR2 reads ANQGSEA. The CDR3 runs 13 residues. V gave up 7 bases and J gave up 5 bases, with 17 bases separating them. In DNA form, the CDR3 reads TGCAGCGCCGCGGGGGGGCAGGCTTATGGCTACACCTTC. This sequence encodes CSAAGGQAYGYTF.

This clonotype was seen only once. CDR3 bases: TGCAGTGCTGGGCTAGCTATACGTAATGAGCAGTTCTTC. Its translation is CSAGLAIRNEQFF. The chain couples TRBV20-1 to TRBJ2-1; D possibly corresponds to TRBD2 (5 bases). The CDR3 contains 13 residues. The germline CDR1 and CDR2 sequences are DFQATT and SNEGSKA (reference sequence). V was shortened by 5 bases and J by 7 bases, with 15 bases between the two germline ends.

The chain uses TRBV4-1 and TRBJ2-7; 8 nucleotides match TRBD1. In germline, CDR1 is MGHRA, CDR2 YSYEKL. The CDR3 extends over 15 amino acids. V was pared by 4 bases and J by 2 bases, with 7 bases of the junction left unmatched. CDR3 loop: CASSPSPGQAYEQYF. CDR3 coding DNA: TGCGCCAGCAGCCCCTCACCGGGACAGGCCTACGAGCAGTACTTC.

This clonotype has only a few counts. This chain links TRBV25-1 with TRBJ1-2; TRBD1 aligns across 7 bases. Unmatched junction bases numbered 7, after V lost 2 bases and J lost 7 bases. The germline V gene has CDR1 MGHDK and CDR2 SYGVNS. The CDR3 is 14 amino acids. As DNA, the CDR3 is TGTGCCAGCAGTGAAGCAGGGGGTATTAGTGGCTACACCTTC. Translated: CASSEAGGISGYTF.

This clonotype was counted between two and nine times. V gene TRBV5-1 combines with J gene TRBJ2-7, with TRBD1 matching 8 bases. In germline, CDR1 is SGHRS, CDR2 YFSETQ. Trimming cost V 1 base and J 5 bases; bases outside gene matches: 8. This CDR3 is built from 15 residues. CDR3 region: CASSLWGDRFNEQYF. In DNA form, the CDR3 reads TGCGCCAGCAGCTTGTGGGGGGACAGGTTTAACGAGCAGTACTTC. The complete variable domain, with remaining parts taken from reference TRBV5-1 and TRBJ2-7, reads KAGVTQTPRYLIKTRGQQVTLSCSPISGHRSVSWYQQTPGQGLQFLFEYFSETQRNKGNFPGRFSGRQFSNSRSEMNVSTLELGDSALYLCASSLWGDRFNEQYFGPGTRLTVT.

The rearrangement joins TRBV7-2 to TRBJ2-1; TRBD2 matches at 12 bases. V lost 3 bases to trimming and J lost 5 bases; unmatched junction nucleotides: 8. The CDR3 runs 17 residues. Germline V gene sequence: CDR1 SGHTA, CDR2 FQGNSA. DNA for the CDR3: TGTGCCAGCAGCTTTCGGCGACTAGCGGGGGCCCACAATGAGCAGTTCTTC. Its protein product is CASSFRRLAGAHNEQFF. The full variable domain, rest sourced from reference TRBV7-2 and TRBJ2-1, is GAGVSQSPSNKVTEKGKDVELRCDPISGHTALYWYRQSLGQGLEFLIYFQGNSAPDKSGLPSDRFSAERTGGSVSTLTIQRTQQEDSAVYLCASSFRRLAGAHNEQFFGPGTRLTVL.

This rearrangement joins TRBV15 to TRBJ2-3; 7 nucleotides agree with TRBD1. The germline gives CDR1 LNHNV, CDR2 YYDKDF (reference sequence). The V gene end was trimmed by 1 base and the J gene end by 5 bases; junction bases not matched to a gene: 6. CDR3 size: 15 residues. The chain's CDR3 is CATSRVQGSGDTQYF. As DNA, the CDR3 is TGTGCCACCAGCAGAGTACAGGGGAGTGGAGATACGCAGTATTTT.

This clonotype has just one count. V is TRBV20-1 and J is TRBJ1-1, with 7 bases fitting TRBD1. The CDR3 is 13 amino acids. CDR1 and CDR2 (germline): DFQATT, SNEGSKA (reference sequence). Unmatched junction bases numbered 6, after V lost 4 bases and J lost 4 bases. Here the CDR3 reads CSAIQGTVTEAFF. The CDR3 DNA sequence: TGCAGTGCTATACAGGGGACGGTCACTGAAGCTTTCTTT.

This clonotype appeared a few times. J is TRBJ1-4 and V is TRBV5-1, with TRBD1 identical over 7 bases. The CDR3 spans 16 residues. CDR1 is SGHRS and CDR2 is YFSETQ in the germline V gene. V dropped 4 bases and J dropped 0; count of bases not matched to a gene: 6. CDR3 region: CASSEGQAATNEKLFF. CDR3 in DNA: TGCGCCAGCAGCGAAGGACAGGCGGCAACTAATGAAAAACTGTTTTTT.

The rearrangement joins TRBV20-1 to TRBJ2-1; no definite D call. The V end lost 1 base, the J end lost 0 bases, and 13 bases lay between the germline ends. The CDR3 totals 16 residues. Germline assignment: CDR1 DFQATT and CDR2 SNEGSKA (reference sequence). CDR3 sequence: CSARAPGPDSYNEQFF. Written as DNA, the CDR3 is TGCAGTGCTAGAGCGCCTGGGCCCGACTCCTACAATGAGCAGTTCTTC.

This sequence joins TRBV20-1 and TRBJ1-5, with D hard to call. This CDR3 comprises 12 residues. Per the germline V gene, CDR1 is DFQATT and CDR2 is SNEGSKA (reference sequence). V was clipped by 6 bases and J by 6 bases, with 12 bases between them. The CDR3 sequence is CSALEGGQPQHF. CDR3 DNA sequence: TGCAGTGCCCTCGAGGGCGGTCAGCCCCAGCATTTT.

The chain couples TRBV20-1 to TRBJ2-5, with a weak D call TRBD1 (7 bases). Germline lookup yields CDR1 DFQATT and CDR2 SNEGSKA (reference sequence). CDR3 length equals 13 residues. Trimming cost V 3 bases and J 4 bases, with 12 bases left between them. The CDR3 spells CSASLRGAETQYF. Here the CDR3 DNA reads TGCAGTGCTAGTCTCAGGGGGGCAGAGACCCAGTACTTC.